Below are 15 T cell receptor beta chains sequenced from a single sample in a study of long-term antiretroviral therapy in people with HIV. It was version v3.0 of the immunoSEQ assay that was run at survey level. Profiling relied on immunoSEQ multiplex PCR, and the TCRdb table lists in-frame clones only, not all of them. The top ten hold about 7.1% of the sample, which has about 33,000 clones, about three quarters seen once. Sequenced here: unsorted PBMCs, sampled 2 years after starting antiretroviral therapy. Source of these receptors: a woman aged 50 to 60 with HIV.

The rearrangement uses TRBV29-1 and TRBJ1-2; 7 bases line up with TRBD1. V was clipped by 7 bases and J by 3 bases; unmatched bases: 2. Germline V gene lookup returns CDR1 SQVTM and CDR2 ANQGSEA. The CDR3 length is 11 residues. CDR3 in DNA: TGCAGCGCCGACAGGGACTATGGCTACACCTTC. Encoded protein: CSADRDYGYTF.

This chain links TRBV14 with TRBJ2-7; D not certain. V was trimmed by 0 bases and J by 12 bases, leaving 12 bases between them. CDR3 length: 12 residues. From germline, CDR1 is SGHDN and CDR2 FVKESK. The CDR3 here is CASSQDLGTAYF. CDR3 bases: TGTGCCAGCAGCCAAGATCTAGGCACTGCGTACTTC.

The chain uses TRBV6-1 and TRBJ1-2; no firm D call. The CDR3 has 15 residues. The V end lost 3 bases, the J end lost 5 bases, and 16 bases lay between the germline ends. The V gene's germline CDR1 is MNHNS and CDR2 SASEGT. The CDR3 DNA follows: TGTGCCAGCAGTGAGAGTACGTCCCCCGCTTATGGCTACACCTTC. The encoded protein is CASSESTSPAYGYTF.

The CDR3 region is CASRPELQGFEQFF. The CDR3 DNA reads TGTGCCAGTAGGCCAGAATTACAGGGGTTTGAGCAGTTCTTC. The chain links TRBV19 to TRBJ2-1; 7 nucleotides line up with TRBD1. Trimming at V came to 6 bases and at J to 9 bases, leaving 11 bases not matched to a gene. The V gene's germline CDR1 is LNHDA and CDR2 SQIVND (reference sequence). This CDR3 is 14 amino acids long.

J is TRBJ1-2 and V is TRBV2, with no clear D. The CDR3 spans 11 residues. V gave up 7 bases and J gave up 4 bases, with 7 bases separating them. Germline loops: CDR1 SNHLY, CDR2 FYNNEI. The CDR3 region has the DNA TGTGCCAGCACGGCAAGCTATGGCTACACCTTC. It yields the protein CASTASYGYTF.

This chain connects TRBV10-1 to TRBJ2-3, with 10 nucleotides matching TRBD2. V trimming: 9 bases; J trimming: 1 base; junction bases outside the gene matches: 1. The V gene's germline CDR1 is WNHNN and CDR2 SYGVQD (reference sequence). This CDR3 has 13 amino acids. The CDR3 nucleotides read TGCGCCAGTACTAGCGGGGGCACAGATACGCAGTATTTT. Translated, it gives CASTSGGTDTQYF.

CDR3 sequence: CASSRLGGASTEAFF. Written as DNA, the CDR3 is TGCGCCAGCAGCCGGCTGGGGGGCGCATCCACTGAAGCTTTCTTT. The rearrangement links TRBV5-1 to TRBJ1-1; tentatively, D is TRBD1 (6 bases). In germline, CDR1 is SGHRS, CDR2 YFSETQ. The CDR3 has 15 amino acids. Deletions cut 4 bases from V and 4 bases from J, with 17 bases between.

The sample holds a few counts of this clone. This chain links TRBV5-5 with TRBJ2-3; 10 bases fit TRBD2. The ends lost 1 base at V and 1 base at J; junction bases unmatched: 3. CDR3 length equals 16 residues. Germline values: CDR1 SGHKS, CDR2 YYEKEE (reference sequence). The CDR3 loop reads CASSLWLAGGTDTQYF. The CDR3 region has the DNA TGTGCCAGCAGCTTGTGGCTAGCGGGGGGCACAGATACGCAGTATTTT.

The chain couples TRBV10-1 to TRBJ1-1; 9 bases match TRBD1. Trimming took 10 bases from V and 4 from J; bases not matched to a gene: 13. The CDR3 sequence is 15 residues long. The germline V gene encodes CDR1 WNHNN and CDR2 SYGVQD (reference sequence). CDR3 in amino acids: CATITGGLEGTEAFF. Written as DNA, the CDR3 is TGCGCCACCATAACAGGGGGCTTAGAGGGCACTGAAGCTTTCTTT.

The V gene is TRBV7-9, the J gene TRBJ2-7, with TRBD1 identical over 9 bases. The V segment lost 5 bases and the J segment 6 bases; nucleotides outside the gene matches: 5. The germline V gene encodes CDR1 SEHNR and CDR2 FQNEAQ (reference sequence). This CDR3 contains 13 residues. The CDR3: CASSHGQGSEQYV. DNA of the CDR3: TGTGCCAGCAGCCATGGACAGGGGAGCGAGCAGTACGTC.

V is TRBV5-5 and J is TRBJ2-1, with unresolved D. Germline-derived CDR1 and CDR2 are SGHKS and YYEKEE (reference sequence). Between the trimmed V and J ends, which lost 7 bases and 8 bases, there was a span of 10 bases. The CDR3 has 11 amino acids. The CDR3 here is CASLRTHEQFF. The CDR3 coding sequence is TGTGCCAGCCTGCGAACCCATGAGCAGTTCTTC. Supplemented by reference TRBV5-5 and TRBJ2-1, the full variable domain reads DAGVTQSPTHLIKTRGQQVTLRCSPISGHKSVSWYQQVLGQGPQFIFQYYEKEERGRGNFPDRFSARQFPNYSSELNVNALLLGDSALYLCASLRTHEQFFGPGTRLTVL.

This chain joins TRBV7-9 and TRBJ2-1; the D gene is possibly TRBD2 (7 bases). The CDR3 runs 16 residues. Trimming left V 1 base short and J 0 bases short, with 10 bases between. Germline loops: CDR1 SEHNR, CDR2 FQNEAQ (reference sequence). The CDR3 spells CASSLVRGASYNEQFF. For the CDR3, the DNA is TGTGCCAGCAGCTTAGTACGGGGGGCCTCCTACAATGAGCAGTTCTTC.

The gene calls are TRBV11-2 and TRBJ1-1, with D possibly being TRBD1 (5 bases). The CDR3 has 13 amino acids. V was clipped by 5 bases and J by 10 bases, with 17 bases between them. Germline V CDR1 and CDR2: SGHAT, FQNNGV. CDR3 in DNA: TGTGCCAGCAGCACCGACAGCTTATCGGTAGCTTTCTTT. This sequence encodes CASSTDSLSVAFF.

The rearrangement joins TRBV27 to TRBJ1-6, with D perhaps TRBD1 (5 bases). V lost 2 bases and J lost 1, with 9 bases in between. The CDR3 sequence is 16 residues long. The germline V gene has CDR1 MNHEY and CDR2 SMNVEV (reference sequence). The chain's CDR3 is CASSLDGGSYNSPLHF. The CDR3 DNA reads TGTGCCAGCAGTTTAGATGGGGGATCCTATAATTCACCCCTCCACTTT.

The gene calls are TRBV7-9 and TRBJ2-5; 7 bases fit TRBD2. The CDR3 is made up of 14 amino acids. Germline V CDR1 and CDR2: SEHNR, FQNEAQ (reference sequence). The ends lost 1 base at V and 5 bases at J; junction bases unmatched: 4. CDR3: CASSLGGGFETQYF. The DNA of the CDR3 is TGTGCCAGCAGCTTAGGGGGGGGTTTTGAGACCCAGTACTTC.